This is a list of T cell receptor beta chains from one sample in a study of T cell repertoires in cytomegalovirus infection. From the reads, TCRdb called clonotypes with MiXCR, one entry per CDR3 protein. This table has roughly 280,000 distinct CDR3 sequences, 12% to 15% appearing once. Sequencing used PBMCs. The receptor set was obtained from a human donor in good health (CMV status not recorded). Some clones in this sample may be carry-over from other donors' samples. CDR3s include the opening cysteine and the closing phenylalanine or tryptophan. A D gene is named only where the DNA matches it firmly. Not all rows give a size; the values are once, few, many and, for expanded clones, a class.

v_call,j_call,clone_size,d_call,cdr3_length,cdr3_aa,cdr3_nt
TRBV3-1,TRBJ1-6,.,.,13,CASSLNLNSPLHF,TGTGCCAGCAGCCTCAATCTAAATTCACCCCTCCACTTT
TRBV29-1,TRBJ1-5,many,.,12,CSVDDGNQPQHF,TGCAGCGTTGATGATGGCAATCAGCCCCAGCATTTT
TRBV7-2,TRBJ1-5,many,.,13,CASSFSPFQPQHF,TGTGCCAGCAGCTTCTCTCCCTTTCAGCCCCAGCATTTT
TRBV29-1,TRBJ1-1,many,TRBD1,12,CSASQGLAEAFF,TGCAGCGCCTCACAGGGGTTGGCTGAAGCTTTCTTT
TRBV7-2,TRBJ2-3,medium-sized,.,15,CASSPDSGGTDTQYF,TGTGCCAGCAGCCCCGATAGCGGCGGCACAGATACGCAGTATTTT
TRBV29-1,TRBJ2-1,.,.,12,CSVSGLHNEQFF,TGCAGCGTTTCGGGACTCCACAATGAGCAGTTCTTC
TRBV7-9,TRBJ1-1,.,.,13,CASTLSMNTEAFF,TGTGCCAGCACCCTCAGCATGAACACTGAAGCTTTCTTT
TRBV4-2,TRBJ2-1,.,.,15,CASSLTTAGDNEQFF,TGTGCCAGCAGCTTGACCACCGCCGGTGACAATGAGCAGTTCTTC
TRBV20-1,TRBJ1-5,.,.,13,CSASPGTNQPQHF,TGCAGTGCTAGTCCAGGGACCAATCAGCCCCAGCATTTT
TRBV7-6,TRBJ1-2,.,.,13,CASSPGRGYGYTF,TGTGCCAGCAGCCCGGGCAGGGGCTATGGCTACACCTTC
TRBV28,TRBJ1-5,many,TRBD1,15,CASRHDRGGNQPQHF,TGTGCCAGCAGACACGACAGGGGCGGCAATCAGCCCCAGCATTTT
TRBV2,TRBJ2-1,many,TRBD2,16,CASSEISGRTDNEQFF,TGTGCCAGCAGTGAGATTAGCGGGAGAACCGACAATGAGCAGTTCTTC
TRBV7-2,TRBJ2-7,many,.,15,CASSLTGTLEGEQYF,TGTGCCAGCAGCTTAACCGGGACTCTAGAGGGGGAGCAGTACTTC
TRBV20-1,TRBJ2-7,.,.,15,CSARDGQELSYEQYF,TGCAGTGCTAGAGATGGGCAGGAGCTCTCCTACGAGCAGTACTTC
TRBV7-3,TRBJ2-5,many,.,13,CASSLPSEETQYF,TGTGCCAGCAGCTTACCAAGCGAAGAGACCCAGTACTTC
TRBV29-1,TRBJ2-1,.,.,13,CSVEVEGTREQFF,TGCAGCGTTGAAGTCGAAGGGACGAGGGAGCAGTTCTTC
TRBV25-1,TRBJ1-4,many,.,15,CASSELEGRNEKLFF,TGTGCCAGCAGTGAATTGGAGGGACGTAATGAAAAACTGTTTTTT
TRBV12-3/TRBV12-4,TRBJ2-7,many,TRBD1,15,CASTKGQGASYEQYF,TGTGCCAGCACCAAGGGACAGGGAGCATCCTACGAGCAGTACTTC
TRBV7-8,TRBJ2-1,many,TRBD2,22,CASSSQRQGRLAGVLSYNEQFF,TGTGCCAGCAGCTCCCAACGGCAGGGCAGACTAGCGGGAGTCTTGTCCTACAATGAGCAGTTCTTC
TRBV19,TRBJ2-2,many,TRBD1,14,CASSIEQGTGELFF,TGTGCCAGTAGTATAGAACAGGGGACCGGGGAGCTGTTTTTT
TRBV12-3/TRBV12-4,TRBJ1-1,many,.,12,CASSVQSAEAFF,TGTGCCAGCAGTGTGCAGTCAGCTGAAGCTTTCTTT
TRBV6-5,TRBJ2-3,.,TRBD1,15,CASRGTDRGADTQYF,TGTGCCAGCAGGGGGACTGACAGGGGAGCCGATACGCAGTATTTT
TRBV7-6,TRBJ2-5,.,.,14,CASSLLVDQETQYF,TGTGCCAGCAGCTTATTGGTGGACCAAGAGACCCAGTACTTC
TRBV11-2,TRBJ1-5,.,TRBD1,15,CASSLDRTGADTQHF,TGTGCCAGCAGCTTAGATCGTACAGGGGCAGATACGCAGCATTTT
TRBV20-1,TRBJ2-2,few,TRBD2,14,CSATRGLGPGELFF,TGCAGTGCCACACGGGGACTAGGTCCCGGGGAGCTGTTTTTT
TRBV7-2,TRBJ2-2,few,.,18,CASSLVLTSTANTGELFF,TGTGCCAGCAGCTTAGTTCTTACCTCTACAGCGAACACCGGGGAGCTGTTTTTT
TRBV6-6,TRBJ1-4,few,TRBD1,13,CASSLGRGQKLFF,TGTGCCAGCAGCCTTGGAAGGGGGCAGAAACTGTTTTTT
TRBV7-2,TRBJ2-7,many,TRBD1,15,CASSPGTGVPYEQYF,TGTGCCAGCAGCCCCGGGACAGGGGTGCCCTACGAGCAGTACTTC
TRBV20-1,TRBJ1-3,few,.,16,CSARDGGASWGNTIYF,TGCAGTGCTAGAGATGGGGGGGCTTCTTGGGGAAACACCATATATTTT